This TCR beta chain is from a study of blood T cell repertoires in COVID-19. The study recruited people aged roughly 18 to 100 years across approximately 25 US areas. Participants reported their clinical history, and cohort assignment relied on those reports. The study recruited exposed participants who had met a COVID-19 case within 2 weeks before entry. Some clones are missing from TCRdb's copy, which holds only in-frame ones; the method was immunoSEQ multiplex PCR. Found here are some 190,000 clones, 70% to 80% of them singletons; the top ten hold 14%. Germline V gene sequence: CDR1 LGHNA, CDR2 YNFKEQ. V was trimmed by 1 base and J by 0 bases, leaving 14 bases between them. The CDR3 covers 17 residues.

The TCR was taken from a man in his 60s who had been exposed to COVID-19. The chain links TRBV4-2 to TRBJ2-3; the D gene is possibly TRBD2 (6 bases). What was sequenced was PBMCs or T cells enriched from blood (not recorded which). The CDR3, as DNA: TGTGCCAGCAGCCAAGGAGTGAGGGAGGTGAGCACAGATACGCAGTATTTT. The encoded protein is CASSQGVREVSTDTQYF.